These T cell receptor beta chains were read from a single sample in a study of tumor-infiltrating lymphocytes in primary liver carcinoma. TCRdb used MiXCR to reprocess the multiplex PCR reads, holding one entry per CDR3 protein. The sample consists of some 180,000 distinct CDR3 sequences, about 82% of them appearing once. The sample taken for sequencing was tumor tissue from primary liver carcinoma. The receptors come from a man aged 35 to 55 with primary liver carcinoma and hepatitis B virus infection. CDR3s include the opening cysteine and the closing phenylalanine or tryptophan. D genes are given only for firm matches. Clone size appears in some rows only: once, few, many, or a class for an expanded clone.

v_call,clone_size,d_call,j_call,cdr3_aa,cdr3_nt
TRBV11-1,NA,NA,TRBJ2-4,CVSSSPWTRGTKNIQYF,TGTGTCAGCAGCTCTCCCTGGACTAGGGGGACCAAAAACATTCAGTACTTC
TRBV7-9,NA,NA,TRBJ2-7,CASSIGLTGQYF,TGTGCCAGCAGCATCGGGCTAACGGGGCAGTACTTC
TRBV24-1,many,NA,TRBJ1-2,CATSDFWWGYTF,TGTGCCACCAGTGATTTTTGGTGGGGCTACACCTTC
TRBV6-2/TRBV6-3,once,NA,TRBJ2-7,CASCYHTRGYEQYF,TGTGCCAGCTGTTACCACACACGGGGCTACGAGCAGTATTTC
TRBV6-6,NA,NA,TRBJ1-1,CASSIGGTNEAFF,TGTGCCAGCAGCATAGGGGGGACTAATGAGGCTTTCTTT
TRBV6-1,NA,NA,TRBJ2-5,CAGRALRANQETQYF,TGTGCCGGCAGAGCATTGAGGGCGAACCAAGAGACCCAGTACTTC
TRBV11-3,NA,NA,TRBJ1-5,CASGDSYSNQPQHF,TGCGCCAGCGGTGACAGCTATAGTAATCAGCCCCAGCATTTT
TRBV11-2,NA,NA,TRBJ2-5,CASSLYRDRETRYF,TGTGCCAGCAGCTTATACAGGGATAGGGAGACCCGGTATTTC
TRBV11-2,once,TRBD2,TRBJ2-7,CASGLREGRTSELSYYEQYF,TGTGCCAGCGGCTTGAGGGAGGGGAGGACTAGCGAGCTCAGCTACTACGAGCAGTACTTC
TRBV11-1,NA,NA,TRBJ2-7,CASSLGPAGESSYEHHF,TGTGCCAGCAGCTTAGGTCCGGCGGGTGAAAGCTCCTACGAGCATCACTTC
TRBV6-1,NA,NA,TRBJ2-3,CASSGSGSSRGTQYF,TGTGCCAGTAGTGGAAGTGGGAGTAGTAGGGGTACGCAGTATTTT
TRBV4-1,NA,NA,TRBJ1-5,CASSQEDTGANQSQHF,TGCGCCAGCAGCCAAGAAGATACGGGGGCCAATCAGTCCCAGCATTTT
TRBV29-1,NA,NA,TRBJ2-7,CSALFQVHHEQYF,TGCAGTGCCCTTTTTCAGGTTCACCACGAGCAGTACTTC
TRBV5-5,NA,NA,TRBJ1-2,CASSVGTLNYGYSF,TGTGCCAGCAGCGTTGGGACACTTAACTATGGCTACAGCTTC
TRBV12-3/TRBV12-4,NA,NA,TRBJ2-5,CANSPAGVEETQYF,TGTGCCAACAGTCCCGCCGGAGTTGAAGAGACCCAGTATTTC
TRBV4-3,NA,TRBD2,TRBJ2-3,CASSQDTDTGGTDMQYF,TGCGCCAGCAGCCAGGATACCGACACGGGAGGAACAGATATGCAGTATTTC
TRBV11-3,NA,TRBD2,TRBJ2-5,CAIEGLAGGTQYF,TGTGCCATCGAGGGACTAGCTGGGGGGACCCAGTACTTC
TRBV5-5,many,TRBD2,TRBJ2-4,CASSLAGGPGDIQYF,TGTGCCAGCAGCCTAGCGGGAGGGCCGGGGGACATTCAGTACTTC
TRBV6-1,NA,NA,TRBJ2-5,CASSVRAADTQYF,TGTGCCAGCAGTGTAAGGGCTGCAGACACACAGTACTTC
TRBV5-1,NA,NA,TRBJ2-1,CASSLVLVGGNEQLF,TGCGCCAGCAGCTTGGTTCTGGTAGGTGGGAATGAGCAGTTATTC
TRBV11-2,NA,TRBD1,TRBJ2-1,CASSLRTGPWNELFF,TGTGCCAGCAGCTTACGGACAGGGCCGTGGAATGAGCTGTTCTTC
TRBV4-2,NA,NA,TRBJ2-7,CASGQGGYYEQYF,TGTGCCAGCGGCCAAGGGGGATACTACGAGCAGTACTTC
TRBV5-4,NA,NA,TRBJ2-1,CASLQDPSYNEQFF,TGTGCCAGCTTGCAGGACCCCTCCTACAATGAGCAGTTCTTC
TRBV11-1,NA,NA,TRBJ2-3,CAGSFIGTHTHYF,TGTGCCGGCAGCTTTATTGGTACACATACGCACTATTTT
TRBV28,many,TRBD2,TRBJ2-2,CASNGGSGTGELFF,TGTGCCAGCAACGGCGGGAGTGGCACCGGGGAGCTGTTTTTT
TRBV29-1,many,TRBD1,TRBJ1-1,CSTVVVGGLNTEAFF,TGCAGCACCGTTGTTGTAGGGGGCTTGAACACTGAAGCTTTCTTT
TRBV4-1,NA,NA,TRBJ1-5,CASNPVERLGNQPQHF,TGCGCCAGCAACCCCGTTGAGAGGCTTGGCAATCAGCCCCAGCATTTT
TRBV11-2,NA,NA,TRBJ2-1,CASNPGTSSYNDQFF,TGTGCCAGCAACCCCGGGACCTCTTCCTACAATGACCAGTTCTTC
TRBV11-2,NA,TRBD2,TRBJ2-1,CTSSDTSGSYSELFF,TGTACCAGCAGCGACACTAGCGGGAGCTATTCTGAGCTGTTCTTC
TRBV11-1,NA,NA,TRBJ2-1,CVISEAVGKQFF,TGTGTCATCAGCGAGGCAGTGGGTAAGCAGTTCTTC
TRBV5-6,NA,NA,TRBJ2-1,CTSTPHGGIYNEQFF,TGTACCAGCACCCCTCACGGAGGGATCTACAATGAGCAGTTCTTC
TRBV10-3,medium-sized,NA,TRBJ2-1,CAISPTIQSYNEQFF,TGTGCCATCAGCCCGACTATCCAATCCTACAATGAGCAGTTCTTC
TRBV5-1,many,NA,TRBJ2-1,CASSHLDGEQFF,TGCGCCAGCAGCCACTTAGACGGTGAGCAGTTCTTC
TRBV5-4,NA,NA,TRBJ2-5,CASSMDQGTQYF,TGTGCCAGCAGTATGGACCAAGGGACCCAGTACTTC
TRBV12-3/TRBV12-4,NA,NA,TRBJ2-2,CANSFPTWGLANIGELFF,TGTGCCAACAGCTTCCCCACGTGGGGCTTAGCGAACATCGGGGAGTTGTTTTTT
TRBV30,NA,NA,TRBJ2-7,CAWETRSYEQYF,TGTGCTTGGGAGACAAGGTCCTACGAGCAGTACTTC
TRBV4-3,NA,NA,TRBJ1-2,CASSQDYRQVRIYGYTF,TGTGCCAGCAGCCAGGATTATCGACAGGTGCGGATCTATGGCTACACCTTC